Included here is one T cell receptor (beta chain) sequence, with context. This clonotype was detected a few times. It has no known antigen specificity. One base away there is no much larger clone; base qualities are not given. Because the library targeted alpha chains, this beta chain is an off-target read whose size means little. These data come from a study of spatial heterogeneity in lung cancer (dated 2019 in TCRdb). For the wider study: Beta-chain transcripts were consistently detected in greater numbers than alpha-chain transcripts, which likely reflected higher beta-chain transcript abundance. TCR transcript counts in tumor regions correlated strongly with a T cell transcriptional module score from matched bulk RNA-seq. In the raw uncorrected reads, each unique combination of TCR and UMI appeared on average more than ten times. TCR alpha and beta repertoires were quantitatively compared across multiple tumor regions, matched nontumor lung and blood in non-small cell lung cancer. TCR repertoire features were related to nonsynonymous mutation counts determined by whole-exome sequencing of tumor tissue. Both alpha and beta chains were TCR-sequenced in 200 to 250 tumor regions, around 64 matched nontumor lung samples and roughly 50 PBMC samples obtained at surgery.

The germline V and J ends show losses of 3 bases and 3 bases respectively, and no gene match explains 5 bases of the junction. Its CDR3 holds 14 amino acids, cysteine through phenylalanine. The sequence is cut down to CDR3 DNA, 42 bases in frame from base 1. CDR1 is given as MDHEN and CDR2 as SYDVKM, both from the germline V gene. What this sample's time point label stands for: sample taken at primary tumor resection. Donors were 65 to 85 patients with early-stage, untreated non-small cell lung cancer from the lung TRACERx cohort. Without any cell sorting, TCR sequencing was performed on whole RNA extracted either from tumor and nontumor lung tissue or from cryopreserved PBMC samples. A patient was chosen for TCR sequencing only when enough RNA was available from at least two tumor regions. A lung pathologist reviewed the tumor and adjacent nontumor lung specimens before the specimens were selected.

The library came from 5' RACE. Sequencing was carried out with a NextSeq 500. In the TCR library protocol, a unique molecular identifier was attached to each TCR cDNA molecule so that PCR and sequencing errors could be corrected. The authors processed their data as follows. TCR identification, UMI-based error correction and CDR3 extraction were performed with Decombinator tools. Expanded TCRs were defined as those above a frequency of 2 per 1,000, corresponding to the top 1% of the tumor frequency distribution. Expanded tumor TCRs statistically deemed absent (corrected P<0.05) from at least one tumor region were classed as regional, and all other expanded tumor TCRs were classed as ubiquitous. Rényi diversity was computed with the R vegan package after subsampling each repertoire 100 times to 5,000 TCRs. CDR3 similarity networks were built from amino acid triplet string-kernel similarity, with CDR3s being connected when pairwise similarity was above 0.82. Through fastp at Q25 and MiXCR, TCRdb rebuilt clones from the public reads, retaining in-frame beta chains. CDR3 protein sequences are deduplicated, and each keeps its most common genes and DNA. The V and J calls, along with clone size, are taken from TCRdb and not from the paper's own processing. Within this sample are under 5,000 distinct CDR3 sequences, with about a tenth of them counted one time only. 28% of the sample belongs to the ten largest clones.

Results and caveats for the whole study, not just this receptor: Estimated TCR-seq coverage of tumor T cells was only roughly 7% for alpha chains and 13% for beta chains. The number of expanded intratumoral alpha and beta TCRs correlated with the tumor nonsynonymous mutation count. Confirming at a functional level the hypothesis that regional TCRs recognize regional mutations was considered to require additional single-cell paired TCR alpha and beta sequencing. Counts of ubiquitous and regional expanded TCRs were found to correlate with counts of ubiquitous and regional nonsynonymous mutations, respectively.

The sequence links TRBV28 to TRBJ2-7; 7 central nucleotides agree with TRBD1. The TCR was taken from a male donor with early-stage non-small cell lung cancer. The sequencing here drew on lung tumor tissue, taken at surgery. The CDR3 corresponds to CASSFLGQYYEQYF. The nucleotide sequence reads TGTGCCAGCAGTTTTCTGGGACAGTACTACGAGCAGTACTTC.